This TCR beta chain was sequenced for a study of T cells after yellow fever vaccination. Overall study results and limits: Reappearance after the booster was seen for most primary-vaccination clones, at more than 95% CD4 and 70% to 90% CD8.

As TCR cDNA was made by 5'RACE template switching, a universal primer site and UMIs were added. MiXCR, run by TCRdb on the 5' RACE reads, gives a single entry per CDR3 protein. Here the sample spans about 170,000 distinct CDR3 sequences, 6.2% being singletons. The CDR3 consists of 16 residues. Per germline, CDR1 SEHNR and CDR2 FQNEAQ (reference sequence). The V and J ends lost 6 bases and 0 bases respectively, with 12 bases between them. This clonotype has just a few counts. Its target is not known. Material: CD4+ T cells sorted from PBMCs, obtained on the day of the first yellow fever vaccination. The receptor was derived from a man in his late teens or twenties who received the YFV17D yellow fever vaccine. J is TRBJ2-6 and V is TRBV7-9; TRBD1 is a possible D gene (5 bases). CDR3 DNA sequence: TGTGCCAGCAGATCAGGGTATGACTCTGGGGCCAACGTCCTGACTTTC. This sequence encodes CASRSGYDSGANVLTF.